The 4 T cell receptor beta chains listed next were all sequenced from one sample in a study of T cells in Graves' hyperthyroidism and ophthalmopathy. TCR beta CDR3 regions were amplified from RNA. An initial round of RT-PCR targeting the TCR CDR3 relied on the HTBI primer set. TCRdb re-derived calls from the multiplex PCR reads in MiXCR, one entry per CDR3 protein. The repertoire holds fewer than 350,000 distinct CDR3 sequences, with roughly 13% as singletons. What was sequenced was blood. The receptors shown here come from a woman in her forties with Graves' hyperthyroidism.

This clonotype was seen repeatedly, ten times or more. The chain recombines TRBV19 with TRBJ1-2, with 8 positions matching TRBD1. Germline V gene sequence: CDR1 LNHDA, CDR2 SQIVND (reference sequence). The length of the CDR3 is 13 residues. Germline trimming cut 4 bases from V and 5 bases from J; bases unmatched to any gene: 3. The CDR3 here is CASSTTGGYGYTF. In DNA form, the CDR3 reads TGTGCCAGTAGTACTACAGGGGGATATGGCTACACCTTC.

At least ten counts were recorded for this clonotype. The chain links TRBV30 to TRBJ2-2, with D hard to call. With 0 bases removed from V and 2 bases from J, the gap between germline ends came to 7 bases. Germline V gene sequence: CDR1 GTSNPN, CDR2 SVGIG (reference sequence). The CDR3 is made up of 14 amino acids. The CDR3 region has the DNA TGTGCCTGGAGTGTACGAACTAACACCGGGGAGCTGTTTTTT. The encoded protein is CAWSVRTNTGELFF. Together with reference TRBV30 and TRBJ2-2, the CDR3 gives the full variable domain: SQTIHQWPATLVQPVGSPLSLECTVEGTSNPNLYWYRQAAGRGLQLLFYSVGIGQISSEVPQNLSASRPQDRQFILSSKKLLLSDSGFYLCAWSVRTNTGELFFGEGSRLTVL.

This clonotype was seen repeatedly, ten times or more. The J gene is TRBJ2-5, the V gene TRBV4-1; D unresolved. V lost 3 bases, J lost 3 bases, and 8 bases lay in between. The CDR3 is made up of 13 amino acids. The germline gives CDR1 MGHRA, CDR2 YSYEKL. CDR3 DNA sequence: TGCGCCAGCAGCCAGTTCCGGAAAGAGACCCAGTACTTC. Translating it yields CASSQFRKETQYF.

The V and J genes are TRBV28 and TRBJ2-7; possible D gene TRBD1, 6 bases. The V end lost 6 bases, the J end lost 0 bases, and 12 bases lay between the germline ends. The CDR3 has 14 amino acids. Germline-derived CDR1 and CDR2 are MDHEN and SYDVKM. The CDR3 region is CASRTGHGSYEQYF. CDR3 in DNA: TGTGCCAGCAGGACGGGACATGGCTCCTACGAGCAGTACTTC.